These 15 T cell receptor beta chains share one sample of origin, sequenced in a study of blood T cell repertoires in COVID-19. Only in-frame clones appear in the TCRdb table, and some are missing; sequencing was by immunoSEQ multiplex PCR. The repertoire includes some 170,000 clones, 65% to 90% of them detected once, and nearly 15% sits in the top ten. Sequencing input: PBMCs or T cells enriched from blood (not recorded which). These receptors were taken from a man in his fifties who had recovered from COVID-19.

A remark on this clone: This CDR3 is also generated by other DNA sequences in the sample. The CDR3: CASSQQNQPQHF. For the CDR3, the DNA is TGTGCCAGCAGCCAACAGAATCAGCCCCAGCATTTT. V gene TRBV3-1 (or the pseudogene TRBV3-2) combines with J gene TRBJ1-5, with no clear D. CDR1 and CDR2 from the germline V gene are LGHDT and YNNKEL (reference sequence). Trimming removed 2 bases from V and 4 bases from J, with 3 bases in between. CDR3 length equals 12 residues.

The genes are TRBV7-9 and TRBJ2-5, with 7 bases identical to TRBD1. The CDR3 sequence is 13 residues long. Trimming took 6 bases from V and 3 from J; bases not matched to a gene: 4. Per the germline V gene, CDR1 is SEHNR and CDR2 is FQNEAQ (reference sequence). CDR3 bases: TGTGCCAGCAGGAGAACAGGGGAAGAGACCCAGTACTTC. The encoded protein is CASRRTGEETQYF.

The chain has TRBV5-1 and TRBJ2-5; TRBD2 aligns across 11 bases. V lost 4 bases and J lost 2; bases outside the gene matches: 7. The CDR3 is made up of 16 amino acids. Looked up from germline, CDR1 is SGHRS and CDR2 is YFSETQ. The CDR3 DNA follows: TGCGCCAGCAGCATACATCTAGCGGGGGGTCAAGAGACCCAGTACTTC. Encoded protein: CASSIHLAGGQETQYF.

The chain uses TRBV5-8 and TRBJ2-4; 7 positions match TRBD1. The CDR3 is 14 amino acids. Germline assignment: CDR1 SGHTS and CDR2 YDEGEE. V was clipped by 2 bases and J by 6 bases; unmatched bases: 5. The CDR3 here is CASSFDRVVNIQYF. CDR3 in DNA: TGTGCCAGCAGCTTCGACAGGGTGGTAAACATTCAGTACTTC.

The chain employs TRBV12-3 or TRBV12-4 and TRBJ1-1; TRBD1 agrees at 7 bases. Losses at the gene ends were 6 bases for V and 9 bases for J; bases not matched to a gene: 10. The CDR3 is 13 amino acids. The CDR3 loop reads CASRIGQAAQAFF. CDR3 sequence (DNA): TGTGCCAGCAGGATCGGACAGGCCGCCCAAGCTTTCTTT.

The J gene is TRBJ1-2, the V gene TRBV6-5, with 7 positions matching TRBD1. This CDR3 region has 14 residues. With 0 bases clipped from V and 6 bases from J, the junction kept 4 bases outside the gene matches. Germline CDR1 and CDR2: MNHEY and SVGAGI. CDR3 loop: CASSYSNRGDGYTF. The DNA for the CDR3 is TGTGCCAGCAGTTACTCGAACAGGGGTGATGGCTACACCTTC.

J is TRBJ2-3 and V is TRBV7-2; 7 bases are shared with TRBD2. CDR1 and CDR2 from the germline V gene are SGHTA and FQGNSA. The ends lost 3 bases at V and 4 bases at J; junction bases unmatched: 4. This CDR3 region has 14 residues. The CDR3 sequence: CASSLRLAPDTQYF. As DNA, the CDR3 is TGTGCCAGCAGCTTGAGACTAGCACCAGATACGCAGTATTTT.

The chain recombines TRBV6-5 with TRBJ1-1, with no clear D. V was clipped by 5 bases and J by 5 bases, with 12 bases between them. Germline V gene lookup returns CDR1 MNHEY and CDR2 SVGAGI. The CDR3 totals 13 residues. DNA for the CDR3: TGTGCCAGCAGTAGGAGGAGGGTGACTGAAGCTTTCTTT. This translates into CASSRRRVTEAFF.

CDR3 sequence reads: CASSLARRGNYGYTF. The DNA for the CDR3 is TGTGCCAGCAGCTTAGCCCGGCGGGGAAACTATGGCTACACCTTC. This chain joins TRBV11-2 and TRBJ1-2; D call uncertain. Between the trimmed V and J ends, which lost 1 base and 2 bases, there was a span of 11 bases. Germline V lookup: CDR1 SGHAT, CDR2 FQNNGV. This CDR3 comprises 15 residues.

V gene TRBV29-1 combines with J gene TRBJ1-1; 8 nucleotides agree with TRBD1. CDR3 length: 15 residues. CDR1 is SQVTM and CDR2 is ANQGSEA in the germline V gene. The junction had 10 bases not matched to a gene; V was cut back by 0 bases and J by 7 bases. CDR3 sequence: CSVEELKTGAGEAFF. The DNA for the CDR3 is TGCAGCGTTGAAGAGCTTAAGACAGGGGCTGGTGAAGCTTTCTTT.

The chain is built from TRBV5-1 and TRBJ2-7; D ambiguous. The CDR3 length is 16 residues. From germline, CDR1 is SGHRS and CDR2 YFSETQ. Trimming shortened V by 0 bases and J by 0 bases, and 13 bases separated the two germline ends. CDR3: CASSLASKPLSYEQYF. For the CDR3, the DNA is TGCGCCAGCAGCTTGGCCAGTAAACCCCTCTCCTACGAGCAGTACTTC.

This clone was seen once. The genes are TRBV28 and TRBJ2-2, with 8 bases that match TRBD2. V dropped 6 bases and J dropped 2; count of bases not matched to a gene: 5. CDR3 length: 15 residues. Germline V gives CDR1 MDHEN, CDR2 SYDVKM. The CDR3 nucleotides read TGTGCCAGCAGGAGAGCGGGGGCAAACACCGGGGAGCTGTTTTTT. It translates to CASRRAGANTGELFF. Using reference TRBV28 and TRBJ2-2 for the parts outside the CDR3, the full variable domain is DVKVTQSSRYLVKRTGEKVFLECVQDMDHENMFWYRQDPGLGLRLIYFSYDVKMKEKGDIPEGYSVSREKKERFSLILESASTNQTSMYLCASRRAGANTGELFFGEGSRLTVL.

This chain joins TRBV30 and TRBJ2-5, with D perhaps TRBD2 (6 bases). The CDR3 is made up of 15 amino acids. Deletions cut 1 base from V and 5 bases from J, with 17 bases between. CDR1 is GTSNPN and CDR2 is SVGIG in the germline V gene (reference sequence). CDR3 sequence reads: CAWSERRGSAETQYF. DNA of the CDR3: TGTGCCTGGAGTGAACGGCGGGGATCAGCCGAGACCCAGTACTTC.

The genes are TRBV5-6 and TRBJ1-3, with 8 bases identical to TRBD1. The CDR3 sequence is 14 residues long. V shed 1 base, J shed 7 bases, and the junction held 4 bases outside the gene matches. Germline V CDR1 and CDR2: SGHDT, YYEEEE. As DNA, the CDR3 is TGTGCCAGCAGCTTGAGACAGGGGACGAACACCATATATTTT. Protein sequence: CASSLRQGTNTIYF.

The gene calls are TRBV6-4 and TRBJ1-2; 8 nucleotides match TRBD1. Trimming cost V 5 bases and J 0 bases; bases outside gene matches: 8. CDR1 MRHNA and CDR2 SNTAGT come from the germline V gene. The length of the CDR3 is 16 residues. The CDR3 bases are TGTGCCAGCAGTCCGGACAGGGTCATGTCTAACTATGGCTACACCTTC. Its translation is CASSPDRVMSNYGYTF.